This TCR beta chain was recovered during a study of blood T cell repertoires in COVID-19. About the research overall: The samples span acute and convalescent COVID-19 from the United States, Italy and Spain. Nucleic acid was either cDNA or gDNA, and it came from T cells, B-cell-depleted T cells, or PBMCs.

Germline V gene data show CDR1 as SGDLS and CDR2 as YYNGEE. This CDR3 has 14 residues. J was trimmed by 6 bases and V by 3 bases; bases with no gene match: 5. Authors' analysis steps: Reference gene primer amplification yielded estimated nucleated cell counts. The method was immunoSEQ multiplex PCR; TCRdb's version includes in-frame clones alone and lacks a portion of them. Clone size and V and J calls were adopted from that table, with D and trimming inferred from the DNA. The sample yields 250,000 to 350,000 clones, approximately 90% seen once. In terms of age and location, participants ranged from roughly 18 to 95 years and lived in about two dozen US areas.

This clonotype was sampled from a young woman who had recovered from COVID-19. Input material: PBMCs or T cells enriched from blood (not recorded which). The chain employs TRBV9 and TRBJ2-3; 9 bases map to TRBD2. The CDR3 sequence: CASSAVSGSDTQYF. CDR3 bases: TGTGCCAGCAGCGCAGTTAGCGGGAGTGATACGCAGTATTTT.